This passage covers 27 T cell receptor beta chains from one sample sequenced in a study of cytomegalovirus exposure and HLA in healthy donors (dated by TCRdb to about 2017). The receptor library was made with the immunoSEQ multiplex PCR assay. The multiplex PCR relied on a mix of 60 forward primers for TCR Vbeta segments and 13 reverse primers for TCR Jbeta segments. This immuneACCESS table, as held by TCRdb, lists in-frame sequences with V and J called but not all clones. Of the missing ones, under half trace to an unresolved V gene in checked studies; the others have no known cause. This sample comprises 30,000 to 40,000 clones, roughly 44% of them detected only once. The ten most abundant clones make up just under 2% of the sample. Sequenced input: PBMCs. The receptor set was obtained from a woman between 45 and 60 years old in good health and CMV-seronegative.

The J gene is TRBJ1-2, the V gene TRBV9; D is perhaps TRBD1 (6 bases). In germline, CDR1 is SGDLS, CDR2 YYNGEE. V lost 0 bases, J lost 0 bases, and 6 bases lay in between. This CDR3 is 14 amino acids long. Written as DNA, the CDR3 is TGTGCCAGCAGCGTAGGACAGGCTAACTATGGCTACACCTTC. Amino acids: CASSVGQANYGYTF.

The genes are TRBV6-1 and TRBJ2-7; D might be TRBD1 (6 bases). The length of the CDR3 is 12 residues. V gave up 9 bases and J gave up 1 base, with 10 bases separating them. Germline CDR1 MNHNS, CDR2 SASEGT. In DNA, the CDR3 is TGTGCCAGTCAGGGGTTGTCCTACGAGCAGTACTTC. Translated: CASQGLSYEQYF.

The rearrangement links TRBV18 to TRBJ2-1; 8 bases map to TRBD2. The V segment lost 8 bases and the J segment 5 bases; nucleotides outside the gene matches: 8. CDR1 is KGHSH, CDR2 LQKENI, per germline. The CDR3 totals 14 residues. The CDR3 DNA is TGTGCCAGCGGTACGGGGGGGCTCGACAATGAGCAGTTCTTC. Encoded protein: CASGTGGLDNEQFF.

The rearrangement links TRBV4-1 to TRBJ2-5; 7 positions agree with TRBD1. Germline trimming cut 4 bases from V and 2 bases from J; bases unmatched to any gene: 10. This CDR3 region has 16 residues. Looked up from germline, CDR1 is MGHRA and CDR2 is YSYEKL. The CDR3 reads CASSPTGTAAQETQYF. CDR3 nucleotides: TGCGCCAGCAGCCCAACCGGGACAGCAGCGCAAGAGACCCAGTACTTC.

There are a few counts of this clone. The chain carries TRBV30 and TRBJ2-7, with 8 bases identical to TRBD1. The CDR3 extends over 13 amino acids. CDR1 is GTSNPN and CDR2 is SVGIG in the germline V gene (reference sequence). Trimming cost V 2 bases and J 3 bases; bases outside gene matches: 3. This CDR3 reads CAWSKDRDYEQYF. The CDR3, as DNA: TGTGCCTGGAGTAAGGACAGGGACTACGAGCAGTACTTC.

This rearrangement joins TRBV5-4 to TRBJ1-1; a possible D gene is TRBD1 (6 bases). CDR3 length equals 15 residues. Germline CDR1 reads SGHNT; CDR2 reads YYREEE (reference sequence). V lost 3 bases and J 2 bases, leaving 14 bases between the germline ends. DNA for the CDR3: TGTGCCAGCAGCTCGCGGACAGTGAGTAACACTGAAGCTTTCTTT. Amino acid sequence: CASSSRTVSNTEAFF.

This chain connects TRBV25-1 to TRBJ2-5; TRBD2 matches at 10 bases. Trimming took 3 bases from V and 2 from J; bases not matched to a gene: 9. CDR1 is MGHDK, CDR2 SYGVNS, per germline. The CDR3 has 17 amino acids. CDR3 DNA sequence: TGTGCCAGCAGTGAGTGGGTAGCGGGAGGCCGACAAGAGACCCAGTACTTC. Its protein is CASSEWVAGGRQETQYF.

The gene calls are TRBV7-2 and TRBJ2-7; 7 bases agree with TRBD1. The CDR3 runs to 15 residues. The V segment lost 2 bases and the J segment 0 bases; nucleotides outside the gene matches: 4. Germline V gene lookup returns CDR1 SGHTA and CDR2 FQGNSA. In nucleotides, the CDR3 is TGTGCCAGCAGCTTATCGGGACAGATCTCCTACGAGCAGTACTTC. Its translation is CASSLSGQISYEQYF.

The V gene is TRBV27, the J gene TRBJ2-3; 12 bases fit TRBD1. The CDR3 sequence is 17 residues long. V lost 3 bases to trimming and J lost 6 bases; unmatched junction nucleotides: 10. The germline gives CDR1 MNHEY, CDR2 SMNVEV (reference sequence). CDR3 region: CASSLFIGTGGADTQYF. The CDR3, as DNA: TGTGCCAGCAGTTTGTTTATTGGGACAGGGGGCGCGGATACGCAGTATTTT.

The chain is built from TRBV10-3 and TRBJ1-4; possible D gene TRBD1, 5 bases. Germline CDR1 reads ENHRY; CDR2 reads SYGVKD. This CDR3 is 15 amino acids long. V lost 2 bases and J 8 bases, leaving 15 bases between the germline ends. The chain's CDR3 is CAISEGTGVGEKLFF. Written as DNA, the CDR3 is TGTGCCATCAGTGAGGGGACTGGAGTAGGGGAAAAACTGTTTTTT.

The chain couples TRBV4-1 to TRBJ1-5; D gene ambiguous. CDR1 is MGHRA, CDR2 YSYEKL, per germline. CDR3 length equals 13 residues. Trimming removed 0 bases from V and 11 bases from J, with 11 bases in between. CDR3: CASSQEYLVAQHF. In nucleotides, the CDR3 is TGCGCCAGCAGCCAAGAGTATCTTGTAGCCCAGCATTTT.

The J gene is TRBJ2-7, the V gene TRBV4-1; TRBD2 aligns across 11 bases. Germline CDR1 and CDR2: MGHRA and YSYEKL. The CDR3 is 18 amino acids. J gave up 2 bases and V 1 base, and 10 bases lay outside the gene matches. The chain's CDR3 is CASSQVPTSGSRTYEQYF. In DNA, the CDR3 is TGCGCCAGCAGCCAAGTACCCACTAGCGGGAGTCGTACCTACGAGCAGTACTTC.

The rearrangement uses TRBV7-6 and TRBJ2-5; TRBD1 might be the D (6 bases). Germline assignment: CDR1 SGHVS and CDR2 FNYEAQ. The germline V and J ends were trimmed by 1 base and 1 base, with 10 bases remaining between them. The CDR3 loop spans 15 amino acids. DNA for the CDR3: TGTGCCAGCAGCTTAGGGGCAGGGGTCCAAGAGACCCAGTACTTC. Translating it yields CASSLGAGVQETQYF.

This sequence joins TRBV6-4 and TRBJ2-5, with TRBD2 as a possible D gene (6 bases). Trimming removed 7 bases at V and 2 bases at J, with 14 bases between. The germline CDR1 and CDR2 sequences are MRHNA and SNTAGT. CDR3 length equals 14 residues. DNA of the CDR3: TGTGCCAGCAATCGGGACTTTTTACAAGAGACCCAGTACTTC. Translation gives CASNRDFLQETQYF.

The V and J genes are TRBV6-5 and TRBJ2-2, with 7 bases identical to TRBD1. Germline CDR1 MNHEY, CDR2 SVGAGI. This CDR3 comprises 16 residues. With V trimmed by 3 bases and J by 5 bases, 9 bases remained unmatched. CDR3: CASSYSTGSRTGELFF. The CDR3, as DNA: TGTGCCAGCAGTTATTCGACAGGGAGTAGGACCGGGGAGCTGTTTTTT.

This sequence joins TRBV5-1 and TRBJ2-7; 7 positions match TRBD1. This CDR3 comprises 14 residues. J gave up 3 bases and V 0 bases, and 3 bases lay outside the gene matches. CDR1 and CDR2 (germline): SGHRS, YFSETQ. Here the CDR3 reads CASSLVPGGYEQYF. CDR3 bases: TGCGCCAGCAGCTTGGTCCCAGGGGGCTACGAGCAGTACTTC.

The CDR3 coding sequence is TGTGCCAGCAGCACGGGACAGCCTAATGAAAAACTGTTTTTT. Amino acid sequence: CASSTGQPNEKLFF. This chain connects TRBV9 to TRBJ1-4; 7 nucleotides match TRBD1. Looked up from germline, CDR1 is SGDLS and CDR2 is YYNGEE. Germline trimming cut 4 bases from V and 3 bases from J; bases unmatched to any gene: 3. CDR3 length equals 14 residues.

The J gene is TRBJ1-5, the V gene TRBV19; D is possibly TRBD1 (5 bases). V was cut by 7 bases and J by 4 bases, with 14 bases left in between. This CDR3 is built from 14 residues. The germline V gene encodes CDR1 LNHDA and CDR2 SQIVND (reference sequence). The CDR3 DNA is TGTGCCAGTATGAAGGGGCCCACGAATCAGCCCCAGCATTTT. It codes for CASMKGPTNQPQHF.

This clone has a handful of counts. The chain couples TRBV6-5 to TRBJ1-5; tentatively, D is TRBD1 (5 bases). The CDR3 runs 14 residues. The V end was cut by 6 bases, the J end by 6 bases, with 15 bases between. Germline CDR1 reads MNHEY; CDR2 reads SVGAGI. The DNA of the CDR3 is TGTGCCAGCAGGTCCGGGACTGGGCCTCAGCCCCAGCATTTT. Translating it yields CASRSGTGPQPQHF.

The genes are TRBV19 and TRBJ1-1, with D possibly matching TRBD1 (6 bases). Trimming took 7 bases from V and 0 from J, leaving 21 bases between them. CDR1 is LNHDA and CDR2 is SQIVND in the germline V gene (reference sequence). This CDR3 comprises 17 residues. Written as DNA, the CDR3 is TGTGCCAGTACCCCCGTAGGGTCGCGGGGGCTGAACACTGAAGCTTTCTTT. Amino acids: CASTPVGSRGLNTEAFF. Together with reference TRBV19 and TRBJ1-1, the CDR3 gives the full variable domain: DGGITQSPKYLFRKEGQNVTLSCEQNLNHDAMYWYRQDPGQGLRLIYYSQIVNDFQKGDIAEGYSVSREKKESFPLTVTSAQKNPTAFYLCASTPVGSRGLNTEAFFGQGTRLTVV.

This clone turned up a few times. In DNA form, the CDR3 reads TGTGCCAGCAGTGAAGCAAGGACAGCCTTCTATGGCTACACCTTC. It is translated as CASSEARTAFYGYTF. The chain carries TRBV6-1 and TRBJ1-2; maybe TRBD1 (6 bases). Germline V gene sequence: CDR1 MNHNS, CDR2 SASEGT. The CDR3 is 15 amino acids. Trimming left V 0 bases short and J 4 bases short, with 12 bases between.

This rearrangement joins TRBV4-1 to TRBJ2-3; no firm D call. V gave up 1 base and J gave up 5 bases, with 7 bases separating them. CDR3 length equals 13 residues. Germline lookup yields CDR1 MGHRA and CDR2 YSYEKL. The CDR3 loop reads CASSQVAIDTQYF. Written as DNA, the CDR3 is TGCGCCAGCAGCCAAGTCGCTATAGATACGCAGTATTTT.

The chain employs TRBV9 and TRBJ2-7; TRBD1 matches at 7 bases. Germline assignment: CDR1 SGDLS and CDR2 YYNGEE. The J segment lost 7 bases and the V segment lost 3 bases, leaving 13 bases of the junction unmatched. The CDR3 is made up of 15 amino acids. The CDR3 nucleotides read TGTGCCAGCAGCGGCGGACAGGCGCGAAGAGGGGAGCAGTACTTC. Its protein product is CASSGGQARRGEQYF.

The chain is built from TRBV5-1 and TRBJ2-3; TRBD2 matches 10 bases. Per the germline V gene, CDR1 is SGHRS and CDR2 is YFSETQ. V gave up 2 bases and J gave up 3 bases; unmatched junction bases: 0. CDR3 length: 14 amino acids. Here the CDR3 reads CASSLAGGTDTQYF. CDR3 nucleotide sequence: TGCGCCAGCAGCTTAGCGGGGGGGACAGATACGCAGTATTTT.

Only a few counts were recorded for this clone. The chain recombines TRBV6-6 with TRBJ1-5; D is ambiguous. Germline CDR1 MNHNY, CDR2 SVGAGI (reference sequence). This CDR3 has 14 amino acids. Trimming stripped 7 bases from V and 3 bases from J, with 13 bases between. The CDR3 protein is CASTRDIYNQPQHF. Written as DNA, the CDR3 is TGTGCCAGCACCCGCGACATATACAATCAGCCCCAGCATTTT.

The rearrangement uses TRBV4-1 and TRBJ1-5; TRBD1 matches at 8 bases. CDR1 is MGHRA, CDR2 YSYEKL, per germline. This CDR3 contains 16 residues. V lost 0 bases to trimming and J lost 3 bases; unmatched junction nucleotides: 4. This CDR3 is CASSQDPTGVNQPQHF. The CDR3 nucleotides are TGCGCCAGCAGCCAAGACCCGACAGGGGTCAATCAGCCCCAGCATTTT.

There are a few counts of this clone. The chain combines TRBV2 with TRBJ2-5; TRBD2 is a possible D gene (6 bases). CDR1 is SNHLY and CDR2 is FYNNEI in the germline V gene. The CDR3 is 16 residues long. Trimming left V 6 bases short and J 4 bases short, with 21 bases between. Written as DNA, the CDR3 is TGTGCCAGCAGGACCGGGTCTATATCGGGGGTAGAGACCCAGTACTTC. It encodes CASRTGSISGVETQYF.